The 24 T cell receptor beta chains below come from one sample, sequenced in a study of response to subunit inactivated influenza vaccine. TCRdb re-called the RT-PCR reads through MiXCR, storing one row per CDR3 protein. Of about 610,000 distinct CDR3 sequences listed, around 15% are singletons. The material sequenced was PBMCs from blood, taken 11 to 12 days after vaccination. The receptors originated from a man aged 45-65 years who received an inactivated influenza vaccine.

This chain connects TRBV7-8 to TRBJ2-1; D not resolved. Germline V gene lookup returns CDR1 SGHVS and CDR2 FQNEAQ. Trimming took 8 bases from V and 0 from J, leaving 11 bases between them. This CDR3 comprises 14 residues. The CDR3 bases are TGTGCCAGCGTCTCGACCTCCTCCTACAATGAGCAGTTCTTC. Translated: CASVSTSSYNEQFF. Full variable domain (rest looked up from reference TRBV7-8 and TRBJ2-1): GAGVSQSPRYKVAKRGQDVALRCDPISGHVSLFWYQQALGQGPEFLTYFQNEAQLDKSGLPSDRFFAERPEGSVSTLKIQRTQQEDSAVYLCASVSTSSYNEQFFGPGTRLTVL.

The chain carries TRBV11-2 and TRBJ2-5; 7 bases are shared with TRBD2. V shed 4 bases and J 4 bases; nucleotides not matched to a gene: 6. Germline-derived CDR1 and CDR2 are SGHAT and FQNNGV. The CDR3 has 14 residues. The CDR3 DNA is TGTGCCAGCAGCTCTAGGACTAGACGAGAGACCCAGTACTTC. This encodes CASSSRTRRETQYF.

This clonotype was counted only a few times. This CDR3 reads CASSSYTGADTQYF. The CDR3 region has the DNA TGTGCCAGCAGTTCCTACACAGGGGCAGATACGCAGTATTTT. The V gene is TRBV12-3 or TRBV12-4, the J gene TRBJ2-3; TRBD1 aligns across 7 bases. This CDR3 region has 14 residues. J gave up 4 bases and V 4 bases, and 5 bases lay outside the gene matches.

This clonotype was detected many times. This chain links TRBV3-1 with TRBJ2-7, with TRBD2 as a possible D gene (6 bases). The length of the CDR3 is 11 residues. Germline values: CDR1 LGHDT, CDR2 YNNKEL (reference sequence). The V end lost 3 bases, the J end lost 6 bases, and 6 bases lay between the germline ends. The CDR3 DNA sequence: TGTGCCAGCAGCCACGGGGGCGAGCAGTACTTC. It is translated as CASSHGGEQYF.

The V call is TRBV20-1, the J call TRBJ1-1, with D maybe TRBD1 (5 bases). Trimming took off 3 bases at V and 0 bases at J, with 11 bases between the two ends. The germline V gene has CDR1 DFQATT and CDR2 SNEGSKA (reference sequence). The CDR3 totals 14 residues. CDR3 in amino acids: CSASVGGMNTEAFF. CDR3 in DNA: TGCAGTGCTAGTGTGGGGGGGATGAACACTGAAGCTTTCTTT.

This clonotype came up a few times. V usage is TRBV3-1 and J usage is TRBJ2-7, with 11 nucleotides matching TRBD2. Germline V gene sequence: CDR1 LGHDT, CDR2 YNNKEL (reference sequence). The ends lost 4 bases at V and 6 bases at J; junction bases unmatched: 8. The CDR3 consists of 15 residues. CDR3 bases: TGTGCCAGCAGCCCCATAGCGGGAGGGTTCGTCGAGCAGTACTTC. Translating gives CASSPIAGGFVEQYF.

This clonotype has just a few counts. The chain couples TRBV20-1 to TRBJ2-3, with TRBD2 identical over 9 bases. CDR1 is DFQATT and CDR2 is SNEGSKA in the germline V gene (reference sequence). J gave up 3 bases and V 1 base, and 5 bases lay outside the gene matches. This CDR3 comprises 15 residues. In DNA, the CDR3 is TGCAGTGCTAGAGGTGGAGCGGGAGGTACAGATACGCAGTATTTT. This translates into CSARGGAGGTDTQYF.

This clonotype was detected a few times. V is TRBV28 and J is TRBJ1-5; a weak D match, TRBD1 (5 bases). With 5 bases removed from V and 6 bases from J, the gap between germline ends came to 20 bases. Germline values: CDR1 MDHEN, CDR2 SYDVKM. This CDR3 has 16 amino acids. This CDR3 is CASSPGRGGQGQPQHF. The DNA of the CDR3 is TGTGCCAGCAGTCCGGGGAGGGGAGGTCAAGGTCAGCCCCAGCATTTT.

J is TRBJ2-6 and V is TRBV5-1; D gene uncertain. The CDR3 is 13 residues long. The V gene lost 3 bases and the J gene lost 7 bases, with 8 bases spanning the gap. Germline V lookup: CDR1 SGHRS, CDR2 YFSETQ. This CDR3 reads CASSWQVANVLTF. In DNA form, the CDR3 reads TGCGCCAGCAGCTGGCAGGTCGCCAACGTCCTGACTTTC.

The rearrangement links TRBV7-9 to TRBJ2-5, with D hard to call. The CDR3 runs 14 residues. V was trimmed by 0 bases and J by 0 bases, leaving 5 bases between them. The germline V gene encodes CDR1 SEHNR and CDR2 FQNEAQ (reference sequence). The CDR3 nucleotides are TGTGCCAGCAGCTTAGCCCAAAACCAAGAGACCCAGTACTTC. Translating it yields CASSLAQNQETQYF.

V usage is TRBV7-6 and J usage is TRBJ1-3; D is possibly TRBD1 (6 bases). Germline V gene lookup returns CDR1 SGHVS and CDR2 FNYEAQ. V was cut by 1 base and J by 2 bases, with 15 bases left in between. This CDR3 contains 17 residues. The CDR3 loop reads CASSLVGHNVPGNTIYF. In DNA form, the CDR3 reads TGTGCCAGCAGCTTAGTGGGACATAACGTACCTGGAAACACCATATATTTT. Drawing the rest from reference TRBV7-6 and TRBJ1-3, the complete variable domain is GAGVSQSPRYKVTKRGQDVALRCDPISGHVSLYWYRQALGQGPEFLTYFNYEAQQDKSGLPNDRFSAERPEGSISTLTIQRTEQRDSAMYRCASSLVGHNVPGNTIYFGEGSWLTVV.

This clonotype was observed a handful of times. As DNA, the CDR3 is TGCAGCGCTGTTGGCGCGGCGAACACCGGGGAGCTGTTTTTT. As protein: CSAVGAANTGELFF. The chain combines TRBV29-1 with TRBJ2-2; D is unresolved. Germline assignment: CDR1 SQVTM and CDR2 ANQGSEA. Trimming removed 7 bases at V and 0 bases at J, with 12 bases between. This CDR3 region has 14 residues.

This clonotype was counted a few times. V and J are TRBV7-2 and TRBJ2-2; 10 nucleotides match TRBD2. CDR1 is SGHTA, CDR2 FQGNSA, per germline. After removal of 5 bases from V and 7 bases from J, the junction contained 7 bases not matched to a gene. The CDR3 runs to 15 residues. CDR3: CASSGTGLAIGELFF. DNA of the CDR3: TGTGCCAGCAGCGGGACGGGACTAGCGATCGGGGAGCTGTTTTTT.

This clonotype was counted at least ten times. CDR3 in amino acids: CASRGVKEVNYGYTF. In DNA form, the CDR3 reads TGTGCCAGCAGGGGGGTAAAGGAAGTTAACTATGGCTACACCTTC. This chain joins TRBV28 and TRBJ1-2, with D perhaps TRBD1 (5 bases). Trimming left V 6 bases short and J 1 base short, with 15 bases between. Germline V gives CDR1 MDHEN, CDR2 SYDVKM. The CDR3 is made up of 15 amino acids.

This clonotype was counted a few times. The CDR3, as DNA: TGCAGTGCCCCCAACACCCTCCACTTT. Its translation: CSAPNTLHF. This chain joins TRBV20-1 and TRBJ1-6; D is uncertain. Looked up from germline, CDR1 is DFQATT and CDR2 is SNEGSKA (reference sequence). V lost 6 bases, J lost 14 bases, and 8 bases lay in between. The CDR3 loop spans 9 amino acids.

This clonotype has ten or more counts. The chain links TRBV12-3 or TRBV12-4 to TRBJ1-5, with D unresolved. Trimming removed 5 bases from V and 2 bases from J, with 7 bases in between. The CDR3 is 13 amino acids. The CDR3 is CASSSQGNQPQHF. Written as DNA, the CDR3 is TGTGCCAGCAGTAGCCAGGGCAATCAGCCCCAGCATTTT.

This sequence joins TRBV7-2 and TRBJ2-4; D is unresolved. Germline assignment: CDR1 SGHTA and CDR2 FQGNSA. Deletions cut 5 bases from V and 3 bases from J, with 14 bases between. There are 15 residues in the CDR3. The CDR3 DNA sequence: TGTGCCAGCAGCCCATCCCGGGCCCTCAAAAACATTCAGTACTTC. Translated: CASSPSRALKNIQYF.

This clonotype was picked up a small number of times. The rearrangement uses TRBV10-3 and TRBJ2-2; maybe TRBD1 (6 bases). Trimming stripped 2 bases from V and 3 bases from J, with 10 bases between. The CDR3 extends over 15 amino acids. Germline V CDR1 and CDR2: ENHRY, SYGVKD. CDR3 sequence reads: CAISETGTDTGELFF. The CDR3 coding sequence is TGTGCCATCAGTGAGACAGGGACCGACACCGGGGAGCTGTTTTTT.

J is TRBJ2-3 and V is TRBV11-2, with 16 nucleotides matching TRBD2. The CDR3 extends over 17 amino acids. In germline, CDR1 is SGHAT, CDR2 FQNNGV. V shed 0 bases, J shed 3 bases, and the junction held 0 bases outside the gene matches. CDR3 amino acids: CASSLEGLAGGTDTQYF. In DNA, the CDR3 is TGTGCCAGCAGCTTAGAGGGACTAGCGGGGGGGACAGATACGCAGTATTTT.

This rearrangement joins TRBV10-3 to TRBJ2-7; D ambiguous. V was trimmed by 5 bases and J by 5 bases, leaving 16 bases between them. This CDR3 is 14 amino acids long. Germline lookup yields CDR1 ENHRY and CDR2 SYGVKD. In DNA, the CDR3 is TGTGCCATCAGTTTAGGACGGTTTGGGAACGAGCAGTACTTC. Translated: CAISLGRFGNEQYF.

The CDR3 sequence is CASRIRDSYGYTF. The CDR3 DNA reads as TGTGCCAGCCGAATCCGGGACAGCTATGGCTACACCTTC. This chain connects TRBV6-2 or TRBV6-3 to TRBJ1-2, with 7 bases matching TRBD1. Unmatched junction bases numbered 7, after V lost 8 bases and J lost 4 bases. Germline V gene data show CDR1 as MNHEY and CDR2 as SVGEGT. The CDR3 totals 13 residues.

The V gene is TRBV4-2, the J gene TRBJ2-7; 10 bases agree with TRBD2. The CDR3 totals 16 residues. Germline V lookup: CDR1 LGHNA, CDR2 YNFKEQ. V shed 1 base and J 4 bases; nucleotides not matched to a gene: 7. Written as DNA, the CDR3 is TGTGCCAGCAGCCAAGGGTCCCTAGCGGGAGCATACGAGCAGTACTTC. Translating it yields CASSQGSLAGAYEQYF.

This clonotype was counted only a few times. Here the CDR3 reads CASSQEQNAYEQYF. The CDR3 nucleotides are TGCGCCAGCAGCCAAGAGCAGAACGCCTACGAGCAGTACTTC. The V and J genes are TRBV4-1 and TRBJ2-7, with D unclear. The CDR3 is made up of 14 amino acids. Trimming cost V 0 bases and J 2 bases, with 8 bases left between them. Germline CDR1 MGHRA, CDR2 YSYEKL.

The rearrangement uses TRBV6-1 and TRBJ2-5; D is undetermined. CDR1 and CDR2 (germline): MNHNS, SASEGT. Trimming took 10 bases from V and 7 from J, leaving 22 bases between them. The CDR3 loop spans 14 amino acids. The CDR3 sequence is CATRSTSFRGTQYF. CDR3 nucleotides: TGTGCCACACGGTCAACCTCATTTCGTGGGACCCAGTACTTC.